This TCR beta chain was observed in a study of Tregs in tolerant kidney transplant recipients. The V gene's germline CDR1 is SGHAT and CDR2 FQNNGV. The CDR3 totals 14 residues. Trimming cost V 4 bases and J 0 bases, with 7 bases left between them. Thawed PBMCs were FACS-sorted into unstimulated CD4+CD25+CD127- regulatory T cells, CD4+CD25- non-regulatory cells, CD4 and CD8 cells. Method: immunoSEQ multiplex PCR; TCRdb's copy keeps in-frame clones and lacks some. This repertoire includes under 40,000 clones. As regards this clone: Its matching antigen is unknown. The read ends 3 residues before the CDR3 terminus; that terminus is restored from the germline J gene.

The study, taken as a whole, reports: Some patients' samples used different primers over time, so nucleotide sequences weren't comparable.

The sequencing here drew on CD8+ T cells from blood, taken before the transplant. The receptor was derived from a human donor who received a combined kidney and bone marrow transplant. The chain carries TRBV11-2 and TRBJ2-1; D is ambiguous. Partial CDR3 DNA: TGTGCCAGCAGCTCAATTAGCTCCTACAATGAG. Translating gives CASSSISSYNE. In full, the CDR3 is CASSSISSYNEQFF.